This T cell receptor beta chain derives from a study of T cell changes during pregnancy in multiple sclerosis. Clones were read by immunoSEQ multiplex PCR, and TCRdb kept only the in-frame ones, dropping some. This table has about 56,000 clones, about nine tenths appearing once. V was shortened by 5 bases and J by 7 bases, with 18 bases between the two germline ends. The CDR3 covers 15 residues. Germline lookup yields CDR1 LGHNA and CDR2 YNFKEQ. The chain couples TRBV4-2 to TRBJ2-1, with D possibly TRBD2 on 6 matching bases. The sample was peripheral blood, taken in the first trimester of pregnancy. The clonotype originates from a female donor in good health, enrolled as a control in a pregnancy study. CDR3 sequence: CASSGSGVQLNEQFF. For the CDR3, the DNA is TGTGCCAGCAGCGGTTCGGGAGTACAGTTAAATGAGCAGTTCTTC.